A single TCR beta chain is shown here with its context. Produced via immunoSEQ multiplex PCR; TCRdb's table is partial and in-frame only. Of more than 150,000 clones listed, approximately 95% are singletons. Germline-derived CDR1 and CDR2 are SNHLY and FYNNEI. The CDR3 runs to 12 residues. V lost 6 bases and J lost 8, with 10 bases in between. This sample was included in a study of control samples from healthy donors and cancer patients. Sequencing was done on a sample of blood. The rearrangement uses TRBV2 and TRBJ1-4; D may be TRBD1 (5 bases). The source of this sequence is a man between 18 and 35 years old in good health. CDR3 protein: CASRIAGEKLFF. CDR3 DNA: TGTGCCAGCAGAATTGCAGGGGAAAAACTGTTTTTT.